This T cell receptor beta chain came from a study of blood T cell repertoires in COVID-19. Study-wide context: Acute and convalescent COVID-19 specimens originated in the United States, Italy and Spain.

The CDR3 extends over 14 amino acids. The trim removed 4 bases at V and 5 bases at J, leaving 4 bases unmatched. Germline CDR1 SGHRS, CDR2 YFSETQ. Produced via immunoSEQ multiplex PCR; TCRdb's table is partial and in-frame only. The sample carries around 190,000 clones, 80% recorded once. The chain joins TRBV5-1 to TRBJ2-1, with TRBD1 matching over 9 bases. The source is a man between 65 and 85 years old with active or convalescent COVID-19. The material sequenced was peripheral blood. In nucleotides, the CDR3 is TGCGCCAGCAGCCTACAGGGGGCGGACAATGAGCAGTTCTTC. It yields the protein CASSLQGADNEQFF.